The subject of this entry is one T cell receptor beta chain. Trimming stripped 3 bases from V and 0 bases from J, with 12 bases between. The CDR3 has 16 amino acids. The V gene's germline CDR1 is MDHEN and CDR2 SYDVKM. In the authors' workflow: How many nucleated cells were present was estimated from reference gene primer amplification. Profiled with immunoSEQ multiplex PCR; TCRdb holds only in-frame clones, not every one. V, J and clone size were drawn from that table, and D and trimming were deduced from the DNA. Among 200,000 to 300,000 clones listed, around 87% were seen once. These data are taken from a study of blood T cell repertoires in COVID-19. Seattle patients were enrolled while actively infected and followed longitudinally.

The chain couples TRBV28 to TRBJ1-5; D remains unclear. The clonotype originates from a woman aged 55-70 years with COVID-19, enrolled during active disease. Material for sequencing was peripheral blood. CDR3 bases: TGTGCCAGCAGTTTGGGTGTTGGGCCTAGCAATCAGCCCCAGCATTTT. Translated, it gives CASSLGVGPSNQPQHF.